This T cell receptor beta chain was sequenced during a study of T-cell reconstitution after alpha-beta-depleted transplantation in children. General study results and limits: Diversity of TCRbeta at day 60 was high in some patients, arising from surviving recipient T cells and thymic progenitors. T-cell counts and diversity were attributed mostly to newly produced T cells one year after transplant. Expanded clones from the graft, numbering several hundred, reportedly supplied alpha-beta T cells about two months after transplant.

From germline, CDR1 is SGHRS and CDR2 YFSETQ. The CDR3 consists of 14 residues. Trimming shortened V by 4 bases and J by 2 bases, and 13 bases separated the two germline ends. In its sample, this clonotype was seen a few times. Its antigen is not identified. Unique molecular identifiers were incorporated when the TCRbeta library was constructed. TCRdb analysed the PCR reads with MiXCR anew, one entry per CDR3 protein. Here the sample spans some 260,000 distinct CDR3 sequences, more than 20% being singletons. This receptor was identified in a female patient between 2 and 15 years old who had a stem cell transplant for congenital amegakaryocytic thrombocytopenia, so the T cells may come from the graft donor. The material sequenced was PBMCs, mostly from graft donor cells, taken 360 days after TCRalphabeta/CD19-depleted stem cell transplant. The rearrangement uses TRBV5-1 and TRBJ2-7; D may be TRBD1 (6 bases). CDR3 sequence: CASSPTTGPYEQYF. In nucleotides, the CDR3 is TGCGCCAGCAGCCCAACAACAGGGCCCTACGAGCAGTACTTC. Full variable domain (remainder filled in from reference TRBV5-1 and TRBJ2-7): KAGVTQTPRYLIKTRGQQVTLSCSPISGHRSVSWYQQTPGQGLQFLFEYFSETQRNKGNFPGRFSGRQFSNSRSEMNVSTLELGDSALYLCASSPTTGPYEQYFGPGTRLTVT.